This T cell receptor (beta chain) was profiled in a study of CD8 T cells in ankylosing spondylitis. It was by quantitative 5'-RACE with molecular barcodes that TCR beta libraries were made. TCRdb re-called the 5' RACE reads with MiXCR, one entry per CDR3 protein. The sample lists more than 150,000 distinct CDR3 sequences, roughly 13% occurring once. Whole-study results and caveats: Disease-associated clones were reportedly significantly overrepresented in matched ankylosing spondylitis synovial fluid. A CD8+ phenotype characterized the disease-linked clones, which were relatively rare in peripheral blood. Ankylosing spondylitis blood appeared to be characterized by a TCR beta motif of several highly homologous variants.

This CDR3 has 14 amino acids. Germline trimming cut 8 bases from V and 0 bases from J; bases unmatched to any gene: 4. In the case of this clonotype: Its antigen is not known.

V usage is TRBV12-3 or TRBV12-4 and J usage is TRBJ2-3; the match to TRBD2 covers 8 bases. The sequence was collected from a female donor with ankylosing spondylitis or in good health (not recorded which). The material sequenced was blood, either unsorted or a sorted T cell fraction (not recorded which). CDR3: CASHSGASTDTQYF. CDR3 nucleotides: TGTGCCAGCCATAGCGGGGCTAGCACAGATACGCAGTATTTT.